A selection of T cell receptor beta chains follows, all from one sample in a study of vaccination effects on CD4 cells after COVID-19. These receptors' antigens are unknown. The protocol was immunoSEQ multiplex PCR, while the TCRdb copy is restricted to in-frame clones and leaves out a portion. The table records 20,000 or so clones, around 70% of them present only once. The sample consisted of CD4+ T cells from PBMCs cultured with SARS-CoV-2 spike peptides, taken before COVID-19 vaccination. The origin of the receptors is a human donor who had a prior SARS-CoV-2 infection. The CDR3 runs from the conserved cysteine through the conserved F or W. A D gene is named only where the DNA matches it firmly. The size field is filled for only some rows; it gives once, few, many or a size class.

j_gene | d_gene | abundance | v_gene | CDR3nt | CDR3aa
TRBJ1-4 | - | - | TRBV6-5 | TGTGCCAGCAGGACCGACAGAGCCCTGTCAAAACTGTTTTTT | CASRTDRALSKLFF
TRBJ1-4 | - | - | TRBV24-1 | TGTGCCACCTCAGACGGTAATAATGAAAAACTGTTTTTT | CATSDGNNEKLFF
TRBJ2-7 | - | - | TRBV7-2 | TGTGCCAGCAGCCAGACTACGCTCTACGAGCAGTACTTC | CASSQTTLYEQYF
TRBJ2-2 | - | - | TRBV5-1 | TGCGCCAGCAGTGGGGCGGGGGCGCCAACCGGGGAGCTGTTTTTT | CASSGAGAPTGELFF
TRBJ1-5 | TRBD1 | - | TRBV7-9 | TGTGCCAGCAGCTCGACAGGGAATAGCAATCAGCCCCAGCATTTT | CASSSTGNSNQPQHF
TRBJ2-7 | - | - | TRBV5-1 | TGCGCCAGCAGTAAAGGCACGTCAGGGCTCTACGAGCAGTACTTC | CASSKGTSGLYEQYF
TRBJ2-7 | - | - | TRBV5-8 | TGTGCCAGCAGCTACCCGTTCCTGGGGAGAAAGTACGAGCAGTACTTC | CASSYPFLGRKYEQYF
TRBJ2-2 | TRBD2 | few | TRBV9 | TGTGCCAGCAGCCCGAAGCGGGAGGGCTGGAACGGGGAGCTGTTTTTT | CASSPKREGWNGELFF
TRBJ2-2 | TRBD2 | - | TRBV2 | TGTGCCACACAAAACGGACTAGCGGGAGTAGACACCGGGGAGCTGTTTTTT | CATQNGLAGVDTGELFF
TRBJ2-7 | - | once | TRBV15 | TGTGCCACCAGCCTATCTACTCAGACAATCTACGAGCAGTACTTC | CATSLSTQTIYEQYF
TRBJ2-6 | - | - | TRBV2 | TGTGCCAGCAGGCGTATCGGGACGGTTAACTCTGGGGCCAACGTCCTGACTTTC | CASRRIGTVNSGANVLTF
TRBJ2-3 | TRBD2 | - | TRBV5-5 | TGTGCCAGCAGCTTGGAGGGACTAGCGGGGGGGCTCACAGATACGCAGTATTTT | CASSLEGLAGGLTDTQYF
TRBJ2-2 | TRBD2 | once | TRBV5-4 | TGTGCCAGCAGTCGTTTCGAGCGGGGGTATACCGGGGAGCTGTTTTTT | CASSRFERGYTGELFF
TRBJ2-5 | - | - | TRBV6-5 | TGTGCCAGCAGTTTGGCAGGATCCCAAGAGACCCAGTACTTC | CASSLAGSQETQYF
TRBJ1-1 | - | - | TRBV5-4 | TGTGCCAGCAGCAGGACAGACAAGAACACTGAAGCTTTCTTT | CASSRTDKNTEAFF
TRBJ1-2 | - | - | TRBV19 | TGTGCCAGTAGTATGGGTCGTGGCTACACCTTC | CASSMGRGYTF
TRBJ2-7 | TRBD1 | - | TRBV5-8 | TGTGCCAGCAGCATTCCGGGACAGGGGGCAGAAGAGCAGTACTTC | CASSIPGQGAEEQYF
TRBJ1-1 | - | few | TRBV15 | TGTGCCACCAGCAGAGTTTATACCCAGGAAGATCTTGAAGCTTTCTTT | CATSRVYTQEDLEAFF
TRBJ2-7 | - | - | TRBV5-1 | TGCGCCAGCAGCTTGGATAGGGCTGCTCCCTACGAGCAGTACTTC | CASSLDRAAPYEQYF
TRBJ1-2 | - | - | TRBV5-6 | TGTGCCAGCAGCTTTACAACCTTCTATGGCTACACCTTC | CASSFTTFYGYTF
TRBJ2-2 | - | large | TRBV3-1/TRBV3-2 | TGTGCCAGCAGCCAGCTATCGACCGGGGAGCTGTTTTTT | CASSQLSTGELFF
TRBJ1-1 | TRBD1 | - | TRBV18 | TGTGCCAGCTCACGGGACAGGGGGGAAGGTGAAGCTTTCTTT | CASSRDRGEGEAFF
TRBJ2-7 | TRBD1 | - | TRBV7-6 | TGTGCCAGCAGCTTAGGGAGGGGACAGGGGGCCTACGAGCAGTACTTC | CASSLGRGQGAYEQYF
TRBJ2-6 | - | few | TRBV2 | TGTGCCAGCAGCCCTGGACGGATCTCTGGGGCCAACGTCCTGACTTTC | CASSPGRISGANVLTF
TRBJ2-2 | - | - | TRBV10-3 | TGTGCCATCAGTGTACAGCTGCCAAACACCGGGGAGCTGTTTTTT | CAISVQLPNTGELFF
TRBJ2-7 | TRBD2 | - | TRBV4-1 | TGCGCCAGCAGCCAAGGAAGACTAGCGGGGACCTACGAGCAGTACTTC | CASSQGRLAGTYEQYF
TRBJ2-7 | - | medium-sized | TRBV30 | TGTGCATCCCAATCGGGCGGCTACGAGCAGTACTTC | CASQSGGYEQYF
TRBJ1-6 | TRBD1 | - | TRBV6-5 | TGTGCCAGCAGTTCGGACAGGGCAGAGTATTCACCCCTCCACTTT | CASSSDRAEYSPLHF
TRBJ2-7 | - | - | TRBV12-5 | TGTGCTAGTGGTTTGGGCCTAAGACACTTAGGAGAGCAGTACTTC | CASGLGLRHLGEQYF
TRBJ2-1 | TRBD2 | once | TRBV2 | TGTGCCAGCAGAGGGCGGGGGGTTCGTTACAATGAGCAGTTCTTC | CASRGRGVRYNEQFF
TRBJ2-3 | - | - | TRBV5-4 | TGTGCCAGCAGCTTGAGTTCCAGGGCCAGCACAGATACGCAGTATTTT | CASSLSSRASTDTQYF
TRBJ1-2 | - | - | TRBV5-1 | TGCGCCAGCAGCTTGGTTGGGACTGGGGATTGGGACTATGGCTACACCTTC | CASSLVGTGDWDYGYTF
TRBJ1-5 | - | - | TRBV5-1 | TGCGCCAGCAGCTTGGAAGGGATTCAGCCCCAGCATTTT | CASSLEGIQPQHF
TRBJ2-3 | TRBD2 | - | TRBV2 | TGTGCCAGCAGTGTGGCTAGCGGGGGGGGCACAGATACGCAGTATTTT | CASSVASGGGTDTQYF
TRBJ1-1 | - | - | TRBV2 | TGTGCCAGCAGTGAATTTGAGTCCAGGATGAACACTGAAGCTTTCTTT | CASSEFESRMNTEAFF
TRBJ1-5 | - | - | TRBV21-1 | TGTGCCAGCAGCAAAGGATCCGGCGGGGTCCAGCCCCAGCATTTT | CASSKGSGGVQPQHF
TRBJ2-5 | - | - | TRBV7-9 | TGTGCCAGCAGCTCCAGGGTTGAGGAGACCCAGTACTTC | CASSSRVEETQYF
TRBJ2-5 | TRBD1 | - | TRBV15 | TGTGCCACCAGCAGAGAACCCGGACAGGGACAAGAGACCCAGTACTTC | CATSREPGQGQETQYF
TRBJ2-1 | - | - | TRBV6-5 | TGTGCCAGCAGTTACCGGGGCCAGGCGAGGTTCTTC | CASSYRGQARFF
TRBJ2-2 | TRBD1 | - | TRBV5-8 | TGTGCCAGGAAAGACAGGGGATCCGGGGAGCTGTTTTTT | CARKDRGSGELFF
TRBJ1-3 | - | - | TRBV14 | TGTGCCAGCAGCCTCCAAGATCCGGGTTCTGGAAACACCATATATTTT | CASSLQDPGSGNTIYF
TRBJ2-7 | TRBD1 | - | TRBV12-5 | TGTGCTAGTGGTGCTGGGGACAGGGACCACGAGCAGTACTTC | CASGAGDRDHEQYF
TRBJ2-3 | - | - | TRBV5-4 | TGTGCCAGCAGTGTAACCCTTGGAGATACGCAGTATTTT | CASSVTLGDTQYF
TRBJ2-6 | - | - | TRBV6-6 | TGTGCCAGCAGTTACAGTTGGGAGTCTGGGGCCAACGTCCTGACTTTC | CASSYSWESGANVLTF
TRBJ2-5 | - | - | TRBV2 | TGTGCCAGCATAGGAGGGGAAGAGACCCAGTACTTC | CASIGGEETQYF
TRBJ1-6 | - | once | TRBV7-2 | TGTGCCAGCAGTACGAGAGGGGGGAATTCACCCCTCCACTTT | CASSTRGGNSPLHF
TRBJ2-1 | TRBD2 | - | TRBV29-1 | TGCAGCGTTGAGAGACTAGCGGCACGCTCCTACAATGAGCAGTTCTTC | CSVERLAARSYNEQFF
TRBJ1-3 | - | - | TRBV11-2 | TGTGCCAGCAGCTTGGAAACGGGTCGGGGAAACACCATATATTTT | CASSLETGRGNTIYF